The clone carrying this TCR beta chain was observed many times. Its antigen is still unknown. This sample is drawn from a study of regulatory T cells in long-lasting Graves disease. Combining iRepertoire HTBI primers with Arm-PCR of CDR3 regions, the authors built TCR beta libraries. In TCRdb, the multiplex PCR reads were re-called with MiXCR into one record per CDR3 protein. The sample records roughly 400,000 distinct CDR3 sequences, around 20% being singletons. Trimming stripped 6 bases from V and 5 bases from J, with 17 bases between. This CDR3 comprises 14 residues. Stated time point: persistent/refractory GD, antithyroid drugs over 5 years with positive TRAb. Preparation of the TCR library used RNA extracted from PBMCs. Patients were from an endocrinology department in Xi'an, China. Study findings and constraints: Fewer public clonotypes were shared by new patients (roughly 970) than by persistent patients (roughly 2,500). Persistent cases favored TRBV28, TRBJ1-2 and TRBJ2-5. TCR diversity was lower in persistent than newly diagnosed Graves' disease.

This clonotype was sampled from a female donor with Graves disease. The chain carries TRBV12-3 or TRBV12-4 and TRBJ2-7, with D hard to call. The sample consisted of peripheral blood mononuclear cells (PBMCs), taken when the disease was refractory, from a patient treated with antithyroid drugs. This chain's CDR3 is CASRYRTAVDEQYF. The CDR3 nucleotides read TGTGCCAGCAGGTACAGAACTGCGGTCGACGAGCAGTACTTC.